These 31 T cell receptor beta chains came from one sample sequenced in a study of blood T cells in healthy people across ages. For the second PCR, which ran for roughly 7 to 11 cycles, a sample-barcoded 5' primer and a J-beta primer mix were used. TCRdb reprocessed the 5' RACE reads with MiXCR, giving one entry per CDR3 protein. The sample contains fewer than 1.5 million distinct CDR3 sequences, around 39% of which appear only once. The sequenced sample consisted of blood. The receptors were gathered from a young woman in good health.

The rearrangement joins TRBV30 to TRBJ1-3; D remains unclear. The germline CDR1 and CDR2 sequences are GTSNPN and SVGIG (reference sequence). The germline V and J ends were trimmed by 1 base and 1 base, with 5 bases remaining between them. The CDR3 runs 13 residues. Here the CDR3 reads CAWSGQSGNTIYF. DNA for the CDR3: TGTGCCTGGAGTGGGCAATCTGGAAACACCATATATTTT. Together with reference TRBV30 and TRBJ1-3, the CDR3 gives the full variable domain: SQTIHQWPATLVQPVGSPLSLECTVEGTSNPNLYWYRQAAGRGLQLLFYSVGIGQISSEVPQNLSASRPQDRQFILSSKKLLLSDSGFYLCAWSGQSGNTIYFGEGSWLTVV.

As for this clonotype: A read error may be the cause here, since a much bigger clone is one base away. The chain is built from TRBV5-1 and TRBJ2-5, with 12 bases matching TRBD2. The CDR3 totals 16 residues. Germline lookup yields CDR1 SGHRS and CDR2 YFSETQ. The trim removed 3 bases at V and 4 bases at J, leaving 7 bases unmatched. The CDR3 reads CASSSVLAGGRETQYF. CDR3 sequence (DNA): TGCGCCAGCAGCTCGGTACTAGCGGGGGGTAGAGAGACCCAGTACTTC.

There are many counts of this clonotype. J is TRBJ2-7 and V is TRBV3-1, with D unclear. The CDR3 loop spans 12 amino acids. V shed 1 base and J shed 3 bases, with 4 bases lying between them. Germline V CDR1 and CDR2: LGHDT, YNNKEL (reference sequence). The CDR3 sequence: CASSQVDYEQYF. The DNA of the CDR3 is TGTGCCAGCAGCCAAGTAGACTACGAGCAGTACTTC.

This clonotype occurred a few times. V and J are TRBV3-1 and TRBJ2-5; 10 bases agree with TRBD2. V shed 3 bases and J 2 bases; nucleotides not matched to a gene: 9. The germline gives CDR1 LGHDT, CDR2 YNNKEL (reference sequence). The CDR3 is made up of 17 amino acids. Written as DNA, the CDR3 is TGTGCCAGCAGCCACCCCAGGACTAGCGGAAAACAAGAGACCCAGTACTTC. It codes for CASSHPRTSGKQETQYF.

The chain carries TRBV27 and TRBJ1-2, with D unclear. Per the germline V gene, CDR1 is MNHEY and CDR2 is SMNVEV (reference sequence). The length of the CDR3 is 15 residues. V was pared by 3 bases and J by 8 bases, with 19 bases between. In nucleotides, the CDR3 is TGTGCCAGCAGTTTTTCGGGCGGCAAAGGGTCGGGCTACACCTTC. Translated: CASSFSGGKGSGYTF.

In this sample, this clonotype turned up a few times. The V and J genes are TRBV5-1 and TRBJ2-1; the match to TRBD1 covers 7 bases. The CDR3 consists of 16 residues. Germline V gene data show CDR1 as SGHRS and CDR2 as YFSETQ. V gave up 4 bases and J gave up 9 bases; unmatched junction bases: 16. CDR3 in amino acids: CASSEGAERWGLEQFF. DNA of the CDR3: TGCGCCAGCAGCGAGGGGGCTGAAAGGTGGGGTCTTGAGCAGTTCTTC.

This sequence joins TRBV6-5 and TRBJ2-3; no clear D. V was cut by 8 bases and J by 4 bases, with 13 bases left in between. Germline V lookup: CDR1 MNHEY, CDR2 SVGAGI. The CDR3 consists of 13 residues. The CDR3 DNA sequence: TGTGCCAGCGGACCCCGGGTCTCAGATACGCAGTATTTT. This translates into CASGPRVSDTQYF.

V and J are TRBV6-5 and TRBJ2-6; 8 bases are shared with TRBD1. The germline CDR1 and CDR2 sequences are MNHEY and SVGAGI. V dropped 6 bases and J dropped 3; count of bases not matched to a gene: 7. CDR3 length: 16 residues. The CDR3 bases are TGTGCCAGCAGAACAGGGGGTATTCTTGGGGCCAACGTCCTGACTTTC. Translation gives CASRTGGILGANVLTF.

The chain couples TRBV11-2 to TRBJ1-3; maybe TRBD1 (5 bases). There are 16 residues in the CDR3. CDR1 and CDR2 from the germline V gene are SGHAT and FQNNGV. The germline V and J ends were trimmed by 4 bases and 2 bases, with 15 bases remaining between them. The CDR3: CASSWTSLRTGNTIYF. The DNA for the CDR3 is TGTGCCAGCAGCTGGACATCCCTGCGCACTGGAAACACCATATATTTT.

The chain combines TRBV6-4 with TRBJ2-1; the match to TRBD1 covers 8 bases. This CDR3 is built from 15 residues. V shed 6 bases and J 7 bases; nucleotides not matched to a gene: 11. CDR1 is MRHNA, CDR2 SNTAGT, per germline. CDR3 loop: CASSPHGQGLNEQFF. The DNA for the CDR3 is TGTGCCAGCAGCCCCCACGGACAGGGACTTAATGAGCAGTTCTTC.

The chain carries TRBV3-1 and TRBJ1-6; D remains unclear. CDR1 and CDR2 (germline): LGHDT, YNNKEL (reference sequence). The CDR3 contains 16 residues. V lost 0 bases and J lost 7, with 13 bases in between. CDR3 sequence: CASSQDSLLGNSPLHF. The DNA for the CDR3 is TGTGCCAGCAGCCAAGATAGCCTTCTCGGGAATTCACCCCTCCACTTT.

The V and J genes are TRBV20-1 and TRBJ2-7; 12 bases map to TRBD2. The J call could be wrong; TRBJ2-5 is a better fit for the DNA end. In germline, CDR1 is DFQATT, CDR2 SNEGSKA (reference sequence). The CDR3 runs 14 residues. Written as DNA, the CDR3 is TGCAGTGCTAATCGACTAGCGGGGGTTGAGACCCAGTACTTC. As protein: CSANRLAGVETQYF.

V and J are TRBV6-2 or TRBV6-3 and TRBJ1-1; 7 bases are shared with TRBD1. Germline CDR1 is MNHEY and CDR2 is SVGEGT. J was trimmed by 5 bases and V by 2 bases; bases with no gene match: 5. The CDR3 is made up of 14 amino acids. CDR3 DNA sequence: TGTGCCAGCAGTTACGTGACAGGGAGTACTGAAGCTTTCTTT. Translated: CASSYVTGSTEAFF.

V is TRBV10-3 and J is TRBJ2-7, with 10 bases identical to TRBD2. CDR3 size: 17 residues. The V gene's germline CDR1 is ENHRY and CDR2 SYGVKD. The V and J ends lost 0 bases and 7 bases, in that order; junction bases with no gene match: 12. The CDR3 DNA reads TGTGCCATCAGTGAGTCGATGACCGGGACTAGCGACCATGAGCAGTACTTC. This codes for CAISESMTGTSDHEQYF.

A single count supports this clonotype. The chain combines TRBV6-6 with TRBJ1-2; TRBD1 matches at 7 bases. Germline CDR1 reads MNHNY; CDR2 reads SVGAGI (reference sequence). The CDR3 has 16 amino acids. J was trimmed by 8 bases and V by 6 bases; bases with no gene match: 18. The CDR3 reads CASRQGRLRFIHGYTF. Written as DNA, the CDR3 is TGTGCCAGCAGACAGGGGCGGCTACGCTTCATCCACGGCTACACCTTC.

This clonotype came up a few times. This chain connects TRBV6-6 to TRBJ2-1; 7 bases map to TRBD2. J lost 12 bases, V lost 7 bases, and 15 bases had no gene match. The CDR3 length is 14 residues. The germline gives CDR1 MNHNY, CDR2 SVGAGI (reference sequence). The CDR3 spells CASIPGGGKRTQFF. DNA of the CDR3: TGTGCCAGCATTCCGGGCGGGGGAAAACGGACGCAGTTCTTC.

V gene TRBV12-3 or TRBV12-4 combines with J gene TRBJ1-5; 8 bases are shared with TRBD1. The CDR3 has 18 residues. Unmatched junction bases numbered 13, after V lost 6 bases and J lost 0 bases. The CDR3 loop is CASRQGQGPDSSNQPQHF. CDR3 DNA sequence: TGTGCCAGCAGGCAAGGACAGGGCCCAGACTCTAGCAATCAGCCCCAGCATTTT.

The chain has TRBV5-1 and TRBJ1-1; D is undetermined. The germline V gene has CDR1 SGHRS and CDR2 YFSETQ. The V and J ends lost 0 bases and 1 base respectively, with 10 bases between them. CDR3 size: 15 residues. The CDR3 sequence: CASSLDGAKNTEAFF. The CDR3 region has the DNA TGCGCCAGCAGCTTGGACGGAGCGAAGAACACTGAAGCTTTCTTT.

The chain has TRBV11-2 and TRBJ2-5; 7 bases align to TRBD2. CDR1 SGHAT and CDR2 FQNNGV come from the germline V gene. With V trimmed by 5 bases and J by 2 bases, 8 bases remained unmatched. This CDR3 is built from 15 residues. The CDR3 DNA sequence: TGTGCCAGCAGCCAAATCGGGACTATTCAAGAGACCCAGTACTTC. Translating it yields CASSQIGTIQETQYF.

The chain couples TRBV27 to TRBJ1-1; 7 positions match TRBD1. The CDR3 runs to 13 residues. From germline, CDR1 is MNHEY and CDR2 SMNVEV (reference sequence). V gave up 8 bases and J gave up 6 bases; unmatched junction bases: 9. The CDR3, as DNA: TGTGCCAGCCGAACCCAGGGGGGGGCTGAAGCTTTCTTT. Protein sequence: CASRTQGGAEAFF.

This clonotype was counted a few times. The V gene is TRBV28, the J gene TRBJ1-1; D is perhaps TRBD1 (5 bases). The germline V gene has CDR1 MDHEN and CDR2 SYDVKM. Trimming left V 2 bases short and J 1 base short, with 14 bases between. This CDR3 comprises 16 residues. CDR3 residues: CASSLRPGTRNTEAFF. CDR3 nucleotide sequence: TGTGCCAGCAGTTTACGCCCGGGGACCCGGAACACTGAAGCTTTCTTT.

For the CDR3, the DNA is TGCAGTGCTAGAGGGACAGGTACTGGGGCCAACGTCCTGACTTTC. This translates into CSARGTGTGANVLTF. The chain employs TRBV20-1 and TRBJ2-6, with 7 bases aligning to TRBD1. Germline CDR1 and CDR2: DFQATT and SNEGSKA (reference sequence). The CDR3 contains 15 residues. Germline trimming cut 1 base from V and 2 bases from J; bases unmatched to any gene: 2.

This clonotype was counted only a few times. The chain joins TRBV4-1 to TRBJ2-2, with TRBD2 as a possible D gene (5 bases). V was trimmed by 5 bases and J by 4 bases, leaving 11 bases between them. This CDR3 spans 14 amino acids. Per the germline V gene, CDR1 is MGHRA and CDR2 is YSYEKL. Here the CDR3 reads CASSAGIPTGELFF. CDR3 sequence (DNA): TGCGCCAGCAGCGCCGGGATACCCACCGGGGAGCTGTTTTTT.

This chain connects TRBV7-2 to TRBJ1-2, with TRBD1 identical over 10 bases. The germline V gene has CDR1 SGHTA and CDR2 FQGNSA. Unmatched junction bases numbered 4, after V lost 4 bases and J lost 8 bases. The CDR3 has 13 residues. In DNA form, the CDR3 reads TGTGCCAGCAGCTCACGGACAGGGGGGGGCTACACCTTC. Translating gives CASSSRTGGGYTF. The full variable domain, in which reference TRBV7-2 and TRBJ1-2 provide the parts outside the CDR3, is GAGVSQSPSNKVTEKGKDVELRCDPISGHTALYWYRQSLGQGLEFLIYFQGNSAPDKSGLPSDRFSAERTGGSVSTLTIQRTQQEDSAVYLCASSSRTGGGYTFGSGTRLTVV.

The J gene is TRBJ1-3, the V gene TRBV20-1; no reliable D call. Germline CDR1 reads DFQATT; CDR2 reads SNEGSKA (reference sequence). V lost 5 bases, J lost 5 bases, and 7 bases lay in between. CDR3 length equals 11 residues. DNA of the CDR3: TGCAGTGCTGATACTCGAAACACCATATATTTT. Translation: CSADTRNTIYF.

V gene TRBV3-1 combines with J gene TRBJ1-2; tentative D call: TRBD1 (6 bases). Per the germline V gene, CDR1 is LGHDT and CDR2 is YNNKEL (reference sequence). This CDR3 has 13 amino acids. Trimming pared 7 bases from V and 6 bases from J, leaving 15 bases between. The CDR3 protein is CASTPRGGNGYTF. Here the CDR3 DNA reads TGTGCCAGCACCCCCAGAGGGGGGAATGGCTACACCTTC.

This clonotype was detected only a few times. The chain recombines TRBV3-1 with TRBJ1-4; D is perhaps TRBD1 (5 bases). Germline V gives CDR1 LGHDT, CDR2 YNNKEL (reference sequence). Trimming stripped 1 base from V and 0 bases from J, with 9 bases between. The CDR3 totals 16 residues. CDR3 bases: TGTGCCAGCAGCCAAGTTCGACAGACAACTAATGAAAAACTGTTTTTT. It translates to CASSQVRQTTNEKLFF.

This chain joins TRBV18 and TRBJ2-1; D is unclear. CDR1 is KGHSH and CDR2 is LQKENI in the germline V gene. Trimming removed 1 base at V and 6 bases at J, with 16 bases between. The CDR3 spans 16 residues. CDR3 residues: CASSPLPEGASNEQFF. For the CDR3, the DNA is TGTGCCAGCTCACCACTCCCGGAAGGAGCTAGCAATGAGCAGTTCTTC.

This clonotype was recorded a few times. The chain links TRBV18 to TRBJ2-7; 8 nucleotides line up with TRBD1. The CDR3 loop spans 14 amino acids. V lost 3 bases, J lost 3 bases, and 4 bases stayed unmatched. The germline CDR1 and CDR2 sequences are KGHSH and LQKENI. CDR3 region: CASSPTDRVYEQYF. The CDR3 region has the DNA TGTGCCAGCTCACCTACGGACAGGGTCTACGAGCAGTACTTC.

The sample holds a few counts of this clonotype. The V call is TRBV6-1, the J call TRBJ2-2; D is uncertain. The CDR3 is made up of 14 amino acids. Trimming removed 9 bases from V and 7 bases from J, with 18 bases in between. In germline, CDR1 is MNHNS, CDR2 SASEGT. The DNA for the CDR3 is TGTGCCAGTCGGGCGCTCGGAAGCGACGGGGAGCTGTTTTTT. Its protein is CASRALGSDGELFF.

This clonotype has more than one count but fewer than ten. V and J are TRBV6-1 and TRBJ1-5; TRBD1 agrees at 8 bases. The germline CDR1 and CDR2 sequences are MNHNS and SASEGT. CDR3 length: 14 amino acids. With V trimmed by 7 bases and J by 2 bases, 4 bases remained unmatched. CDR3 sequence: CASTPGQGNQPQHF. In nucleotides, the CDR3 is TGTGCCAGCACTCCGGGACAGGGCAATCAGCCCCAGCATTTT.